This passage covers 11 T cell receptor beta chains from one sample sequenced in a study of tissue T cells after allogeneic stem cell transplantation. Data came from immunoSEQ multiplex PCR; TCRdb stores just in-frame clones and leaves some out. Here the sample spans 3,500 to 4,500 clones, roughly three fifths being singletons. The sequencing used tissue from the ileum, collected at autopsy. The receptors originated from a male donor aged 60 or over with lung cancer.

The DNA for the CDR3 is TGTGCCAGCAGCTTAGGTGGAGGGGGAGTAGGCGAGCAGTACTTC. This gives the protein CASSLGGGGVGEQYF. V is TRBV7-2 and J is TRBJ2-7; D tentatively fits TRBD1 or TRBD2 (6 bases each). Germline CDR1 and CDR2: SGHTA and FQGNSA. The CDR3 extends over 15 amino acids. Trimming took 1 base from V and 6 from J, leaving 16 bases between them.

This chain uses TRBV6-5 with TRBJ1-1; the match to TRBD1 covers 10 bases. The J segment lost 6 bases and the V segment lost 6 bases, leaving 4 bases of the junction unmatched. CDR1 is MNHEY, CDR2 SVGAGI, per germline. This CDR3 comprises 13 residues. The CDR3 here is CASRGTGVSEAFF. In DNA form, the CDR3 reads TGTGCCAGCAGGGGGACAGGGGTGTCTGAAGCTTTCTTT.

This clone turned up a few times. The chain combines TRBV3-1 (or the pseudogene TRBV3-2) with TRBJ2-3, with 14 bases aligning to TRBD2. CDR3 length equals 17 residues. CDR1 is LGHDT and CDR2 is YNNKEL in the germline V gene (reference sequence). V shed 3 bases and J 1 base; nucleotides not matched to a gene: 3. The CDR3 DNA reads as TGTGCCAGCAGCCACAGGACTAGCGGGGGGCGCACAGATACGCAGTATTTT. The encoded protein is CASSHRTSGGRTDTQYF.

This clone came up a few times. The chain has TRBV5-1 and TRBJ1-4; D may be TRBD1 (5 bases). This CDR3 comprises 13 residues. The germline V gene has CDR1 SGHRS and CDR2 YFSETQ. Trimming shortened V by 4 bases and J by 4 bases, and 8 bases separated the two germline ends. The CDR3 DNA follows: TGCGCCAGCAGCCGGGGGTTTAATGAAAAACTGTTTTTT. Protein product: CASSRGFNEKLFF.

The chain combines TRBV28 with TRBJ2-1; 8 bases align to TRBD2. Germline V gives CDR1 MDHEN, CDR2 SYDVKM. The CDR3 runs 15 residues. With V trimmed by 9 bases and J by 5 bases, 12 bases remained unmatched. In nucleotides, the CDR3 is TGTGCCAGTAAATGGACGGGACTAGACAACAATGAGCAGTTCTTC. Its protein product is CASKWTGLDNNEQFF.

The V and J genes are TRBV3-1 (or the pseudogene TRBV3-2) and TRBJ2-7; D possibly uses TRBD1 or TRBD2 (6 bases each). The CDR3 runs 15 residues. Germline assignment: CDR1 LGHDT and CDR2 YNNKEL (reference sequence). The V gene lost 0 bases and the J gene lost 2 bases, with 11 bases spanning the gap. The DNA of the CDR3 is TGTGCCAGCAGCCAAGATATGGGGGGCCCCTACGAGCAGTACTTC. Amino acid sequence: CASSQDMGGPYEQYF.

This clone was recorded once. Other DNA sequences in this specimen translate into the identical CDR3. The genes are TRBV18 and TRBJ2-7; D unresolved. V gave up 0 bases and J gave up 2 bases, with 8 bases separating them. CDR1 and CDR2 from the germline V gene are KGHSH and LQKENI. The CDR3 spans 14 residues. The CDR3 protein is CASSPPSSAYEQYF. CDR3 bases: TGTGCCAGCTCACCACCTTCGTCAGCCTACGAGCAGTACTTC.

V usage is TRBV28 and J usage is TRBJ2-3, with unresolved D. Looked up from germline, CDR1 is MDHEN and CDR2 is SYDVKM. V shed 2 bases and J shed 3 bases, with 18 bases lying between them. This CDR3 region has 17 residues. The CDR3 nucleotides are TGTGCCAGCAGTTTAGTTGGTTGGGCAAAAGAAACAGATACGCAGTATTTT. The encoded protein is CASSLVGWAKETDTQYF.

The rearrangement joins TRBV30 to TRBJ1-6; D is perhaps TRBD1 (6 bases). The CDR3 runs to 13 residues. Germline V gene sequence: CDR1 GTSNPN, CDR2 SVGIG (reference sequence). V was clipped by 4 bases and J by 10 bases, with 14 bases between them. CDR3 sequence: CAWTGALRSPLHF. The CDR3 coding sequence is TGTGCCTGGACAGGGGCCTTAAGGTCACCCCTCCACTTT.

Written as DNA, the CDR3 is TGTGCCAGCAGCCCTACCAGGGGGGCACAGCCCCAGCATTTT. Translating gives CASSPTRGAQPQHF. The chain is built from TRBV28 and TRBJ1-5, with 7 bases lining up with TRBD1. This CDR3 is 14 amino acids long. V dropped 6 bases and J dropped 7; count of bases not matched to a gene: 9. Germline V gene lookup returns CDR1 MDHEN and CDR2 SYDVKM.

This chain joins TRBV7-2 and TRBJ2-3; 12 nucleotides agree with TRBD2. This CDR3 region has 15 residues. V lost 6 bases to trimming and J lost 6 bases; unmatched junction nucleotides: 7. Per germline, CDR1 SGHTA and CDR2 FQGNSA. CDR3 amino acids: CASSRLAGDKDTQYF. For the CDR3, the DNA is TGTGCCAGCAGTCGACTAGCGGGGGATAAGGATACGCAGTATTTT.